Listed below are T cell receptor beta chains from one sample, sequenced in a study of blood T cells in healthy people across ages. TCRdb re-called the 5' RACE reads with MiXCR, one entry per CDR3 protein. The table records 800,000 or so distinct CDR3 sequences, around 25% of them present only once. Separately, the same data were catalogued under a study of T cells of mothers and their children.

Source material: blood. The receptor set was obtained from a boy aged 5-17 years in good health. Both conserved end residues are part of each CDR3. D genes are given only for firm matches. Size is omitted from some rows. Given values are once, few, many or a class for expanded clones.

d_call clone_size j_call v_call cdr3_nt cdr3_aa
NA few TRBJ2-2 TRBV12-3/TRBV12-4 TGTGCCAGCAGTTTCCCGGGACATTACACCGGGGAGCTGTTTTTT CASSFPGHYTGELFF
TRBD2 NA TRBJ2-1 TRBV27 TGTGCCAGCAGTCCCTTAGCGGGGGGGCGGATCTTC CASSPLAGGRIF
TRBD2 NA TRBJ2-5 TRBV6-5 TGTGCCAGCAGGAAATTAGCGGGAGAGACCCAGTACTTC CASRKLAGETQYF
TRBD1 NA TRBJ2-1 TRBV20-1 TGCAGTGCCGTCGGGACAGGTACCGATGAGCAGTTCTTC CSAVGTGTDEQFF
TRBD2 few TRBJ2-7 TRBV29-1 TGCAGCGTCCCGGGCGGGGGGGTACCACGGGAGCAGTACTTC CSVPGGGVPREQYF
NA NA TRBJ2-2 TRBV20-1 TGCAGTGCCTGGACAGCGAACACCGGGGAGCTGTTTTTT CSAWTANTGELFF
TRBD2 few TRBJ2-1 TRBV28 TGTGCCAGCAGTTTACCCTTTACTAGCGGGGGGGAGCAGTTCTTC CASSLPFTSGGEQFF
NA few TRBJ2-7 TRBV29-1 TGCAGCGTTGAAAACAGGGGAGGCGTCGAGCAGTACTTC CSVENRGGVEQYF
NA NA TRBJ2-7 TRBV27 TGTGCCAGCAAAATACAGGTTGACGCCTACGAGCAGTACTTC CASKIQVDAYEQYF
TRBD2 NA TRBJ2-3 TRBV20-1 TGCTGTGCTAGAGTGCCTAGCGGGAGTGTATATACGCAGTATTTT CCARVPSGSVYTQYF
TRBD2 few TRBJ2-7 TRBV20-1 TGCAGTGCCCAATCCGGGACTAGCGGGGTTTCCTACGAGCAGTACTTC CSAQSGTSGVSYEQYF
NA NA TRBJ2-4 TRBV7-9 TGTGCCAGCAGCTACGACAGAGCCAAAAACATTCAGTACTTC CASSYDRAKNIQYF
NA NA TRBJ2-2 TRBV4-2 TGTGCCAGCAGCCTCGGGACGAAGGAGGGAACCGGGGAGCTGTTTTTT CASSLGTKEGTGELFF
NA NA TRBJ2-4 TRBV28 TGTGCCAGCAGTCAAATCGATCGGGACATTCTCGTTCAGGCAAACATTCAGTACTTC CASSQIDRDILVQANIQYF
TRBD1 NA TRBJ1-1 TRBV6-6 TGTGCCAGCAGTTACCCGGGACAGGGGAATACTGAAGCTTTCTTT CASSYPGQGNTEAFF
TRBD1 NA TRBJ2-5 TRBV7-8 TGTGCCAGCAGTTTACTGACAGGGCAAGGACAAGAGACCCAGTACTTC CASSLLTGQGQETQYF
TRBD1 few TRBJ2-2 TRBV29-1 TGCAGCGACTACGACAGGGAAGTTGGGGAGCTGTTTTTT CSDYDREVGELFF
TRBD1 once TRBJ2-3 TRBV28 TGTGCCAGCAGCCCTCAGGGGGTGGTGGCAGATACGCAGTATTTT CASSPQGVVADTQYF
TRBD1 NA TRBJ2-3 TRBV3-1 TGTGCCAGCAGCACAGGGGGTAGCACAGATACGCAGTATTTT CASSTGGSTDTQYF
TRBD1 few TRBJ2-7 TRBV20-1 TGCAGTGCTAGAGATCAAGGGGGACAGGGGGCCGGCTCCTACGAGCAGTACTTC CSARDQGGQGAGSYEQYF
NA NA TRBJ2-7 TRBV5-1 TGCGCCAGCGGATGGGGACGTTCGGGCTACGAGCAGTACTTC CASGWGRSGYEQYF
NA few TRBJ2-1 TRBV6-1 TGTGCCAGCAGTGGCTCGGGATTGGATGAGCAGTTCTTC CASSGSGLDEQFF
NA NA TRBJ1-1 TRBV6-5 TGTGCCAGCAACTTAGACAAGGCGTCGGGCACTGAAGCTTTCTTT CASNLDKASGTEAFF
NA few TRBJ1-1 TRBV4-1 TGCGCCAGCAGCCAAGAAGTTGGGACGCAGAAAATGAACACTGAAGCTTTCTTT CASSQEVGTQKMNTEAFF
TRBD1 few TRBJ1-5 TRBV5-1 TGCGCCAGCAGCTTGGGCTCAGGGGGCTTGGGTCAGCCCCAGCATTTT CASSLGSGGLGQPQHF
TRBD2 many TRBJ2-2 TRBV25-1 TGTGCCAGCAGTGAGGGTCCAGCGGGGGGCTCGAACACCGGGGAGCTGTTTTTT CASSEGPAGGSNTGELFF
TRBD1 NA TRBJ1-4 TRBV14 TGTGCCAGCAGCCAAAACAGGGGTGAAAAACTGTTTTTT CASSQNRGEKLFF
NA NA TRBJ2-7 TRBV4-1 TGCGCCAGCAGCCAAAGGGTGTCGGGGGGCCCCTACGAGCAGTACTTC CASSQRVSGGPYEQYF
NA many TRBJ2-7 TRBV12-3/TRBV12-4 TGTGCCAGCAGCTCTGACCGTTCCTACGAGCAGTACTTC CASSSDRSYEQYF